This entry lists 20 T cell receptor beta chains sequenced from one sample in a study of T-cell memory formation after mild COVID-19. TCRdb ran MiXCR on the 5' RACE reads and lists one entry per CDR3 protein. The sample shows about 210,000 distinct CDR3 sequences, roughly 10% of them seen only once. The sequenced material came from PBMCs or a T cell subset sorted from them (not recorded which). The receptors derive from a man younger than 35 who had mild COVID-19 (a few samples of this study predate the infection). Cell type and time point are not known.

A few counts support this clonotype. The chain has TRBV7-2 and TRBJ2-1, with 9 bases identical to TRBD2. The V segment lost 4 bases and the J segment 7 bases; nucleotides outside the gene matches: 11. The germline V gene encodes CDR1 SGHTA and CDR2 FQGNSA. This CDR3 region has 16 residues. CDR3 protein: CASSSPAGGRGNEQFF. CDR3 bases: TGTGCCAGCAGCTCCCCGGCGGGGGGGCGAGGGAATGAGCAGTTCTTC.

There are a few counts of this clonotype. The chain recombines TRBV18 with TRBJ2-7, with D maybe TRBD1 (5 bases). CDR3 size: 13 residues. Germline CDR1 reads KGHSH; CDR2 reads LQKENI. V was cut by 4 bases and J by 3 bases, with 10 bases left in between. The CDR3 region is CASSQGLGYEQYV. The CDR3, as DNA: TGTGCCAGCTCACAGGGGTTGGGCTACGAGCAGTACGTC.

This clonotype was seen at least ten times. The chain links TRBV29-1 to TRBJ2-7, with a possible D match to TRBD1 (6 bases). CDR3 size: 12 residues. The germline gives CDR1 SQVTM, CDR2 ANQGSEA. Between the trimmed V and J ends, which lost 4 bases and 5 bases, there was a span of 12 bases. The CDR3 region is CSVGWGPHEQYF. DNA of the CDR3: TGCAGCGTTGGGTGGGGGCCTCACGAGCAGTACTTC.

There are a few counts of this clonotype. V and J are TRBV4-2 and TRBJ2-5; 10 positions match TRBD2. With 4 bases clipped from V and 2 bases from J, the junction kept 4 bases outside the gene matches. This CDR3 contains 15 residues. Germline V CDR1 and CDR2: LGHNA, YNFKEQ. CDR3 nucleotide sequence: TGTGCCAGCAGCCTGCTAGCGGGGGAACAAGAGACCCAGTACTTC. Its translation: CASSLLAGEQETQYF.

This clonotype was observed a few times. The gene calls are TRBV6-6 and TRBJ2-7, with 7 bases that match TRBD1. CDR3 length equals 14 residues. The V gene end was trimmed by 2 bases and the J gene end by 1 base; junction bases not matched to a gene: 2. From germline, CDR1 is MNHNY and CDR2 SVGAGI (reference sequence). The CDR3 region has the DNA TGTGCCAGCAGTTACACGGACAGGTCCTACGAGCAGTACTTC. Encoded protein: CASSYTDRSYEQYF.

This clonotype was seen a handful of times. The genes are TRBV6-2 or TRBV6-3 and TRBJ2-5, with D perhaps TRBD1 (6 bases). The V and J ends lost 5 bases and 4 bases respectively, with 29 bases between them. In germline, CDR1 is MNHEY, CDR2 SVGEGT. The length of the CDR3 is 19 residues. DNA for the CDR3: TGTGCCAGCAGTCGAACGCCATTCCAGGGCACAGGGCTGGGAGAGACCCAGTACTTC. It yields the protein CASSRTPFQGTGLGETQYF.

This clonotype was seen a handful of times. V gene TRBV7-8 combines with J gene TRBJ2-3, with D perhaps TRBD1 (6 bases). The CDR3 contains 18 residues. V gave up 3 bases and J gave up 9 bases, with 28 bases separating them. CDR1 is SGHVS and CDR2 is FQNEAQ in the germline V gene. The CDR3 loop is CASSFSKDRLPSWSTQYF. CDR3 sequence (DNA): TGTGCCAGCAGCTTCAGTAAGGACAGACTACCTTCTTGGTCCACGCAGTATTTT.

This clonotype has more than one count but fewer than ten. Written as DNA, the CDR3 is TGTGCCAGCAGCTTAAGGACAGGGCGGGCAGATACGCAGTATTTT. Translation: CASSLRTGRADTQYF. The V and J genes are TRBV11-2 and TRBJ2-3, with TRBD1 matching over 8 bases. The CDR3 is 15 amino acids. Trimming removed 2 bases from V and 4 bases from J; junction bases left unmatched: 5. Germline-derived CDR1 and CDR2 are SGHAT and FQNNGV.

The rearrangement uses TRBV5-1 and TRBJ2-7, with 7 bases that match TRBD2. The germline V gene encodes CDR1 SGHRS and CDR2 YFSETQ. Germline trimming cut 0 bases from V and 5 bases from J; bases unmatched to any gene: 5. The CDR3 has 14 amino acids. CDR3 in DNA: TGCGCCAGCAGCTTGGAACTAGCGATACACGAGCAGTACTTC. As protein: CASSLELAIHEQYF.

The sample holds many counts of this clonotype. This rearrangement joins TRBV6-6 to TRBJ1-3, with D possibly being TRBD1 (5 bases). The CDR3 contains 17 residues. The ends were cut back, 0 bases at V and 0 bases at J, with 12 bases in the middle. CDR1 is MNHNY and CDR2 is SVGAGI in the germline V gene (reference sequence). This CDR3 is CASSYSQGTLSGNTIYF. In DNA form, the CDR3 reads TGTGCCAGCAGTTACTCGCAGGGCACTCTCTCTGGAAACACCATATATTTT.

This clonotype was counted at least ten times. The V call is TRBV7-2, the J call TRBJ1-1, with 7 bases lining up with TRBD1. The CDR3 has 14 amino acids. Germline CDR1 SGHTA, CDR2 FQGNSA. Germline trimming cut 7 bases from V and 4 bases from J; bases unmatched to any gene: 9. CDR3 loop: CASNYRGLGTEAFF. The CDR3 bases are TGTGCCAGCAACTACAGGGGCCTGGGCACTGAAGCTTTCTTT.

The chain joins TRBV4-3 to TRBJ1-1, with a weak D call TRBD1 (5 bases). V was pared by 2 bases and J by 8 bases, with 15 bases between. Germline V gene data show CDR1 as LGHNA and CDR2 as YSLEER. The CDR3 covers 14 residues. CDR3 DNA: TGCGCCAGCAGCCAACAATTAGTTCAGGGCGAAGCTTTCTTT. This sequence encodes CASSQQLVQGEAFF.

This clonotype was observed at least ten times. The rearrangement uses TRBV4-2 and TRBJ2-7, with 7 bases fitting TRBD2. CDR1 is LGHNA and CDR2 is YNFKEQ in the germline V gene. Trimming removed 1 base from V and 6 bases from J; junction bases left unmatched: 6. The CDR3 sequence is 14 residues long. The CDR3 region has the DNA TGTGCCAGCAGCCAAGGGACTAGAGACTCCGAGCAGTACTTC. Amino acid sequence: CASSQGTRDSEQYF.

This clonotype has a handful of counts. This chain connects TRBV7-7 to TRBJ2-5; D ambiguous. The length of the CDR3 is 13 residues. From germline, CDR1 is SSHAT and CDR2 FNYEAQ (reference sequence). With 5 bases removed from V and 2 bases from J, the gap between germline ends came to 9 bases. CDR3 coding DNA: TGTGCCAGCAGCCAGGACGGGCAAGAGACCCAGTACTTC. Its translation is CASSQDGQETQYF.

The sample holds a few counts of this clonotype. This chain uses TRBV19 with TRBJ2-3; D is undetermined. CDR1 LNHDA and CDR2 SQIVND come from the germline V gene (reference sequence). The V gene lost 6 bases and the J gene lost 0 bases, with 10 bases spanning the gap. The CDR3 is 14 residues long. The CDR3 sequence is CASSQETSTDTQYF. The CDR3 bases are TGTGCCAGTAGCCAGGAGACAAGCACAGATACGCAGTATTTT.

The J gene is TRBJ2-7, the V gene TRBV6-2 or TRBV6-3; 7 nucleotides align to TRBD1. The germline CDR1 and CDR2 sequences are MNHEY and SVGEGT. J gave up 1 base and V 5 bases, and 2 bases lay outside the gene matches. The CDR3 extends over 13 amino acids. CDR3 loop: CASSRGQSYEQYV. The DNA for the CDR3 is TGTGCCAGCAGTCGGGGACAGTCCTACGAGCAGTACGTC.

This CDR3 is CASTLDNEQFF. CDR3 DNA sequence: TGCGCCAGCACCTTAGACAATGAGCAGTTCTTC. The gene calls are TRBV5-1 and TRBJ2-1; D is unclear. Germline CDR1 reads SGHRS; CDR2 reads YFSETQ. The CDR3 has 11 amino acids. Trimming pared 6 bases from V and 5 bases from J, leaving 6 bases between.

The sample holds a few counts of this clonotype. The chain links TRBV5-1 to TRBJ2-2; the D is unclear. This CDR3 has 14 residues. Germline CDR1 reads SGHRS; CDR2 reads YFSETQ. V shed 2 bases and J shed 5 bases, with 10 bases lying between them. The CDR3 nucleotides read TGCGCCAGCAGCTTCGATTTGTCAACCGGGGAGCTGTTTTTT. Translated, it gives CASSFDLSTGELFF.

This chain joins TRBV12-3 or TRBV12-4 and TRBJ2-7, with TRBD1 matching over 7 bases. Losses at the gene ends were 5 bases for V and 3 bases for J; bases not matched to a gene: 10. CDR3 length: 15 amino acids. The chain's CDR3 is CASSPMGTVVYEQYF. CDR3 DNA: TGTGCCAGCAGTCCGATGGGGACAGTCGTCTACGAGCAGTACTTC.

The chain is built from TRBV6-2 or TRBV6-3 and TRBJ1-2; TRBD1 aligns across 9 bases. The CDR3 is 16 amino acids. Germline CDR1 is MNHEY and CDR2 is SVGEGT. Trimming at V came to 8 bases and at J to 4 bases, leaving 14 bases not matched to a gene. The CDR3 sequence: CASGGQGSEVPYGYTF. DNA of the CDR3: TGTGCCAGCGGCGGACAGGGGTCAGAAGTTCCCTATGGCTACACCTTC.